This TCR beta chain was found in a study of blood T cell repertoires in COVID-19. Generated by immunoSEQ multiplex PCR, the TCRdb table keeps only in-frame clones and is missing some. The repertoire holds 90,000 to 120,000 clones, approximately 70% seen once, with about 1.8% in the top ten. In germline, CDR1 is SGHDN, CDR2 FVKESK. CDR3 length: 13 amino acids. Between the trimmed V and J ends, which lost 8 bases and 9 bases, there was a span of 17 bases. The TCR was taken from a woman aged 35 to 49 with acute or convalescent COVID-19. The chain couples TRBV14 to TRBJ1-3; D is undetermined. The sample comprised peripheral blood. CDR3 sequence: CASSERTWSTIYF. The CDR3 DNA reads as TGTGCCAGCTCAGAGCGGACGTGGTCCACCATATATTTT.